These 28 T cell receptor beta chains came from one sample sequenced in a study of a mutant IDH1 vaccine in newly diagnosed glioma. Time point of the sample: week 11, during vaccination. A single vaccine dose contained 300 ug of mutant IDH1 20-mer peptide, and topical imiquimod was used with it. Libraries were prepared by immunoSEQ multiplex PCR; TCRdb keeps only in-frame clonotypes and omits some of them. The sample records about 64,000 clones, approximately 88% being singletons. Antigens of these TCRs are unknown. Source: PBMCs, taken from a glioma patient whose treatment included an IDH1 peptide vaccine. All receptors derive from a woman between 50 and 59 years old with glioma.

The chain uses TRBV19 and TRBJ1-6; 7 bases line up with TRBD1. The CDR3 length is 15 residues. CDR1 LNHDA and CDR2 SQIVND come from the germline V gene (reference sequence). V gave up 6 bases and J gave up 8 bases; unmatched junction bases: 10. CDR3 coding DNA: TGTGCCAGTAGCGTAGGGACAGATTTTGATTCACCCCTCCACTTT. It yields the protein CASSVGTDFDSPLHF.

This rearrangement joins TRBV10-2 to TRBJ1-3; perhaps TRBD1 as D (6 bases). CDR1 and CDR2 from the germline V gene are WSHSY and SAAADI. V dropped 6 bases and J dropped 7 bases, with 19 bases sitting between them. This CDR3 contains 15 residues. For the CDR3, the DNA is TGCGCCAGCAGGGGCGAGGGGGGCGAGGTCAACACCATATATTTT. Its translation: CASRGEGGEVNTIYF.

J is TRBJ2-2 and V is TRBV11-2; 7 nucleotides align to TRBD1. The V gene end was trimmed by 1 base and the J gene end by 3 bases; junction bases not matched to a gene: 2. Germline CDR1 SGHAT, CDR2 FQNNGV. The CDR3 sequence is 15 residues long. The CDR3 DNA follows: TGTGCCAGCAGCTTAGCGACAGGGTACACCGGGGAGCTGTTTTTT. Translating it yields CASSLATGYTGELFF.

The rearrangement links TRBV28 to TRBJ1-2, with TRBD1 matching 8 bases. After removal of 5 bases from V and 4 bases from J, the junction contained 6 bases not matched to a gene. CDR1 and CDR2 from the germline V gene are MDHEN and SYDVKM. This CDR3 spans 14 amino acids. Here the CDR3 DNA reads TGTGCCAGCAGTCTGACCCAGGGGGCCTATGGCTACACCTTC. Amino acid sequence: CASSLTQGAYGYTF.

V usage is TRBV9 and J usage is TRBJ1-2; 9 bases agree with TRBD1. J lost 4 bases, V lost 5 bases, and 6 bases had no gene match. The germline V gene has CDR1 SGDLS and CDR2 YYNGEE. This CDR3 contains 14 residues. CDR3 in DNA: TGTGCCAGCAGTCCCCAGGACAGGGGCTATGGCTACACCTTC. Translation gives CASSPQDRGYGYTF.

This clone was found a few times. V usage is TRBV13 and J usage is TRBJ2-7; the D is unclear. The V and J ends lost 5 bases and 0 bases respectively, with 17 bases between them. CDR1 PRHDT and CDR2 FYEKMQ come from the germline V gene (reference sequence). The CDR3 loop spans 16 amino acids. DNA for the CDR3: TGTGCCAGCAGCACTACTGCCCTGAAGAGCTCCTACGAGCAGTACTTC. Protein: CASSTTALKSSYEQYF.

This clone appeared once. V usage is TRBV11-2 and J usage is TRBJ2-5, with D tentatively TRBD1 (6 bases). V lost 2 bases to trimming and J lost 5 bases, with 12 bases between them. In germline, CDR1 is SGHAT, CDR2 FQNNGV. CDR3 length: 14 amino acids. The CDR3 reads CASSLSMQGETQYF. The CDR3, as DNA: TGTGCCAGCAGCTTATCGATGCAGGGGGAGACCCAGTACTTC.

The chain is built from TRBV7-2 and TRBJ2-7; tentative D call: TRBD2 (6 bases). Germline V gene lookup returns CDR1 SGHTA and CDR2 FQGNSA. V was cut by 4 bases and J by 9 bases, with 16 bases left in between. This CDR3 spans 13 amino acids. This CDR3 is CASSSRTKHGQYF. The DNA of the CDR3 is TGTGCCAGCAGCTCCAGGACTAAACATGGGCAGTACTTC.

The chain recombines TRBV7-2 with TRBJ2-7; 10 bases agree with TRBD1. The V gene end was trimmed by 5 bases and the J gene end by 0 bases; junction bases not matched to a gene: 7. The germline gives CDR1 SGHTA, CDR2 FQGNSA. This CDR3 has 16 amino acids. The CDR3 DNA sequence: TGTGCCAGCAGCCGCGGTTGGACAGGGGGCTCCTACGAGCAGTACTTC. Translation gives CASSRGWTGGSYEQYF.

The genes are TRBV29-1 and TRBJ1-3; D may be TRBD1 (6 bases). This CDR3 is built from 14 residues. The V end lost 3 bases, the J end lost 0 bases, and 9 bases lay between the germline ends. Germline CDR1 is SQVTM and CDR2 is ANQGSEA. CDR3 amino acids: CSVERGHSGNTIYF. CDR3 in DNA: TGCAGCGTTGAGCGGGGGCACTCTGGAAACACCATATATTTT.

This chain joins TRBV2 and TRBJ1-6, with D possibly being TRBD1 (5 bases). The length of the CDR3 is 13 residues. V was shortened by 9 bases and J by 7 bases, with 13 bases between the two germline ends. The germline V gene encodes CDR1 SNHLY and CDR2 FYNNEI. The CDR3 bases are TGTGCCAGGAGATTGGGGGAAAATTCACCCCTCCACTTT. Translated: CARRLGENSPLHF.

The V call is TRBV7-6, the J call TRBJ2-3, with 8 nucleotides matching TRBD2. The CDR3 consists of 15 residues. V was pared by 3 bases and J by 3 bases, with 5 bases of the junction left unmatched. In germline, CDR1 is SGHVS, CDR2 FNYEAQ. CDR3 loop: CASSFSGGKTDTQYF. The DNA of the CDR3 is TGTGCCAGCAGCTTCAGCGGGGGAAAAACAGATACGCAGTATTTT.

V usage is TRBV2 and J usage is TRBJ1-2; possible D gene TRBD1, 6 bases. Trimming left V 2 bases short and J 6 bases short, with 10 bases between. CDR1 is SNHLY, CDR2 FYNNEI, per germline. This CDR3 has 13 amino acids. This CDR3 reads CASSERGSHGYTF. The CDR3 DNA reads TGTGCCAGCAGTGAAAGGGGGAGCCATGGCTACACCTTC.

This chain uses TRBV19 with TRBJ1-2, with D possibly matching TRBD1 (5 bases). The germline CDR1 and CDR2 sequences are LNHDA and SQIVND (reference sequence). The V end lost 7 bases, the J end lost 4 bases, and 19 bases lay between the germline ends. The CDR3 extends over 15 amino acids. CDR3 sequence (DNA): TGTGCCAGTATACCATCGATGACAGACTTCTATGGCTACACCTTC. Translated, it gives CASIPSMTDFYGYTF.

V is TRBV19 and J is TRBJ1-5, with no clear D. The length of the CDR3 is 14 residues. Germline V gives CDR1 LNHDA, CDR2 SQIVND (reference sequence). Trimming left V 7 bases short and J 0 bases short, with 10 bases between. Here the CDR3 reads CASNTYNSNQPQHF. The DNA of the CDR3 is TGTGCCAGTAATACCTACAATAGCAATCAGCCCCAGCATTTT.

The chain recombines TRBV14 with TRBJ2-6; 9 nucleotides agree with TRBD1. The trim removed 7 bases at V and 0 bases at J, leaving 10 bases unmatched. Germline V gives CDR1 SGHDN, CDR2 FVKESK. The CDR3 consists of 18 residues. DNA of the CDR3: TGTGCCAGCAAGACCGGGACAGGGTTTGCCTCTGGGGCCAACGTCCTGACTTTC. Amino acids: CASKTGTGFASGANVLTF.

The J gene is TRBJ1-3, the V gene TRBV4-2; D unresolved. CDR1 and CDR2 from the germline V gene are LGHNA and YNFKEQ. Trimming pared 0 bases from V and 0 bases from J, leaving 12 bases between. This CDR3 has 17 amino acids. The CDR3 nucleotides are TGTGCCAGCAGCCAAGATCTGAACCGAGTCTCTGGAAACACCATATATTTT. Translating gives CASSQDLNRVSGNTIYF.

CDR3 DNA sequence: TGTGCCAGCAGTGCCCAGGGGGCTGGGGAGACCCAGTACTTC. Amino acids: CASSAQGAGETQYF. The rearrangement joins TRBV27 to TRBJ2-5, with 8 bases lining up with TRBD1. CDR1 is MNHEY, CDR2 SMNVEV, per germline (reference sequence). Unmatched junction bases numbered 7, after V lost 5 bases and J lost 5 bases. This CDR3 contains 14 residues.

The V and J genes are TRBV10-3 and TRBJ1-1; tentatively, D is TRBD1 (5 bases). Trimming stripped 7 bases from V and 1 base from J, with 13 bases between. Germline CDR1 reads ENHRY; CDR2 reads SYGVKD. CDR3 length: 14 residues. CDR3 DNA: TGTGCCATCACCGTGGGGAGGGGGAACACTGAAGCTTTCTTT. This translates into CAITVGRGNTEAFF.

This rearrangement joins TRBV7-3 to TRBJ2-7; TRBD1 agrees at 8 bases. From germline, CDR1 is SGHTA and CDR2 FQGTGA. V shed 1 base and J 8 bases; nucleotides not matched to a gene: 10. This CDR3 is 15 amino acids long. The CDR3 spells CASSLKGTTGVKQYF. CDR3 sequence (DNA): TGTGCCAGCAGCTTAAAGGGGACGACAGGGGTCAAGCAGTACTTC.

The chain couples TRBV7-9 to TRBJ1-1; D might be TRBD1 (5 bases). V was cut by 5 bases and J by 4 bases, with 17 bases left in between. Germline values: CDR1 SEHNR, CDR2 FQNEAQ (reference sequence). The CDR3 loop spans 15 amino acids. CDR3 nucleotides: TGTGCCAGCAGCCGTAGCGGGGGGTCGAGCACTGAAGCTTTCTTT. Translation: CASSRSGGSSTEAFF.

V gene TRBV27 combines with J gene TRBJ2-5; 8 bases are shared with TRBD2. CDR1 is MNHEY, CDR2 SMNVEV, per germline (reference sequence). The CDR3 is 15 amino acids. J was trimmed by 5 bases and V by 7 bases; bases with no gene match: 12. CDR3 sequence reads: CASTNSGAFRETQYF. DNA of the CDR3: TGTGCCAGCACTAATAGCGGGGCCTTTAGGGAGACCCAGTACTTC.

The chain carries TRBV6-5 and TRBJ1-1, with D possibly being TRBD1 (6 bases). Between the trimmed V and J ends, which lost 2 bases and 1 base, there was a span of 11 bases. The germline V gene encodes CDR1 MNHEY and CDR2 SVGAGI. The CDR3 is 15 amino acids. CDR3 sequence: CASSYAGHGNTEAFF. CDR3 coding DNA: TGTGCCAGCAGTTACGCGGGACACGGGAACACTGAAGCTTTCTTT.

This clone was seen a few times. The chain combines TRBV9 with TRBJ2-1; TRBD1 aligns across 7 bases. Germline V lookup: CDR1 SGDLS, CDR2 YYNGEE. The CDR3 covers 13 residues. V gave up 3 bases and J gave up 9 bases; unmatched junction bases: 6. The CDR3 nucleotides read TGTGCCAGCAGCGACGGACAGGCCGGTGAGCAGTTCTTC. Translating it yields CASSDGQAGEQFF.

This clone was recorded once. The chain uses TRBV7-2 and TRBJ1-5; no clear D gene. The CDR3 has 12 amino acids. CDR1 is SGHTA, CDR2 FQGNSA, per germline. The V end lost 3 bases, the J end lost 3 bases, and 3 bases lay between the germline ends. Here the CDR3 DNA reads TGTGCCAGCAGCTTCACCAATCAGCCCCAGCATTTT. The encoded protein is CASSFTNQPQHF. Drawing the rest from reference TRBV7-2 and TRBJ1-5, the complete variable domain is GAGVSQSPSNKVTEKGKDVELRCDPISGHTALYWYRQSLGQGLEFLIYFQGNSAPDKSGLPSDRFSAERTGGSVSTLTIQRTQQEDSAVYLCASSFTNQPQHFGDGTRLSIL.

This chain uses TRBV19 with TRBJ1-5; D remains unclear. Germline V gives CDR1 LNHDA, CDR2 SQIVND (reference sequence). The CDR3 runs to 13 residues. V was cut by 2 bases and J by 6 bases, with 8 bases left in between. CDR3 nucleotide sequence: TGTGCCAGTAGTATACGGCCCGCTCAGCCCCAGCATTTT. Its translation: CASSIRPAQPQHF.

This rearrangement joins TRBV19 to TRBJ2-6; weak D call: TRBD1 (5 bases). CDR1 is LNHDA and CDR2 is SQIVND in the germline V gene (reference sequence). This CDR3 is built from 15 residues. V lost 3 bases and J 2 bases, leaving 8 bases between the germline ends. The CDR3 coding sequence is TGTGCCAGTAGTATGGCACAGGCTGGGGCCAACGTCCTGACTTTC. It yields the protein CASSMAQAGANVLTF.

The chain couples TRBV7-8 to TRBJ2-6; D possibly corresponds to TRBD1 (6 bases). This CDR3 contains 17 residues. The V gene's germline CDR1 is SGHVS and CDR2 FQNEAQ. Trimming took 5 bases from V and 0 from J, leaving 14 bases between them. This CDR3 reads CASSITGLVSGANVLTF. The CDR3 nucleotides read TGTGCCAGCAGCATAACAGGGTTAGTCTCTGGGGCCAACGTCCTGACTTTC.